This TCR beta chain was documented in a study of cytomegalovirus exposure and HLA in healthy donors. General study results and limits: TCR beta V- and J-gene trimming was later associated with a missense DCLRE1C variant.

From germline, CDR1 is MDHEN and CDR2 SYDVKM. J lost 2 bases, V lost 7 bases, and 20 bases had no gene match. The CDR3 has 19 residues. It was with 60 Vbeta and 13 Jbeta primers that the PCR ran. Clones were read by immunoSEQ multiplex PCR, and TCRdb kept only the in-frame ones, dropping some. The table includes roughly 130,000 clones, about 73% detected once. Details on this clone: Its antigen is not identified.

This TCR was sampled from a woman in her 40s in good health and CMV-seropositive. The genes are TRBV28 and TRBJ2-3, with 8 bases lining up with TRBD2. Sequenced input: PBMCs. CDR3: CASIPTTGTSSRDTDTQYF. As DNA, the CDR3 is TGTGCCAGCATTCCTACCACCGGGACTAGTAGTAGGGACACAGATACGCAGTATTTT.